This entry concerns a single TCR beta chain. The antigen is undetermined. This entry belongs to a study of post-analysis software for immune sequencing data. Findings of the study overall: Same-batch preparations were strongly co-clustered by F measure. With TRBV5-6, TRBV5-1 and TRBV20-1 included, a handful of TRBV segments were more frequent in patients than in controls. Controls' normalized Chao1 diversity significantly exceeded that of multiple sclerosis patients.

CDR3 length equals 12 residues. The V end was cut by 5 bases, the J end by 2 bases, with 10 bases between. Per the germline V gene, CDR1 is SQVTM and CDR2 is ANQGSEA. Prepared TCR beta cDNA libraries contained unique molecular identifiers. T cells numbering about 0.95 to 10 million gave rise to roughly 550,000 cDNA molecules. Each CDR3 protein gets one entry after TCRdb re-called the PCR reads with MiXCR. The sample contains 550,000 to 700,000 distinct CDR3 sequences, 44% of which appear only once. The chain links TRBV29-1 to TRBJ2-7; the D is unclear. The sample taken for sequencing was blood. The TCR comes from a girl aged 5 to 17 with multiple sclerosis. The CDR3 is CSVLQETYEQYF. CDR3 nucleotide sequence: TGCAGCGTTCTCCAGGAGACCTACGAGCAGTACTTC.